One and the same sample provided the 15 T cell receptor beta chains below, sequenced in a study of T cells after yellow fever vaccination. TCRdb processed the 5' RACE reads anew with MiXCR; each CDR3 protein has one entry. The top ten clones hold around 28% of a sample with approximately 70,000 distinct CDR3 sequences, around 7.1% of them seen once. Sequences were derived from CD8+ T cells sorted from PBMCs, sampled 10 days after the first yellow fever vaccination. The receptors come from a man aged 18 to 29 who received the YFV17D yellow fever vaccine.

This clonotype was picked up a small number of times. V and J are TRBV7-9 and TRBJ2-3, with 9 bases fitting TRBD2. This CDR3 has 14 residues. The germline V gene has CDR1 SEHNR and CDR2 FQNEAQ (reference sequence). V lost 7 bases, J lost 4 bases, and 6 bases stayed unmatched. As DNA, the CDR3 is TGTGCCAGCACGGGCGGGGGGGCTGCAGATACGCAGTATTTT. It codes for CASTGGGAADTQYF.

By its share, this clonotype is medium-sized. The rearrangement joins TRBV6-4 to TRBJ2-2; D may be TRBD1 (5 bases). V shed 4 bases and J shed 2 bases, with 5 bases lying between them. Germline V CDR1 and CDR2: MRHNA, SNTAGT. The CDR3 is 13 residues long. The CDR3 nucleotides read TGTGCCAGCAGTGGGACAAACACCGGGGAGCTGTTTTTT. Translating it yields CASSGTNTGELFF.

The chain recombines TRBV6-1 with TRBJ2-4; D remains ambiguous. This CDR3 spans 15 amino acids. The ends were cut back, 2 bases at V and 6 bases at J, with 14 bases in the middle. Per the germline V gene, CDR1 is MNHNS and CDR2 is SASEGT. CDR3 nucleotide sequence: TGTGCCAGCAGTGAATTCGTGGGGTTGAGAAACATTCAGTACTTC. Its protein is CASSEFVGLRNIQYF.

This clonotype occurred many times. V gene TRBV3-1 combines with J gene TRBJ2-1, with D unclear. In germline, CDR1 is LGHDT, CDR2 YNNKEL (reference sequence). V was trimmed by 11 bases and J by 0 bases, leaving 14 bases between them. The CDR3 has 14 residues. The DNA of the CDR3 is TGTGCCCGTCTCGCCGACTCCTCCTACAATGAGCAGTTCTTC. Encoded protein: CARLADSSYNEQFF.

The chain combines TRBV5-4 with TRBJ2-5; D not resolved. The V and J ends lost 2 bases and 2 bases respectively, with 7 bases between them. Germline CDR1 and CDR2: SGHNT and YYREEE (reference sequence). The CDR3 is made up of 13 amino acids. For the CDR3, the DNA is TGTGCCAGCAGCTTCCCGGATCAAGAGACCCAGTACTTC. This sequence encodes CASSFPDQETQYF.

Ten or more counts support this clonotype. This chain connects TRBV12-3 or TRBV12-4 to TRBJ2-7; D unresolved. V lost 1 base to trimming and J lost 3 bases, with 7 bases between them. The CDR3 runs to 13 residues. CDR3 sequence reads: CASSLGHIYEQYF. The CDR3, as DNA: TGTGCCAGCAGTTTAGGGCATATCTACGAGCAGTACTTC.

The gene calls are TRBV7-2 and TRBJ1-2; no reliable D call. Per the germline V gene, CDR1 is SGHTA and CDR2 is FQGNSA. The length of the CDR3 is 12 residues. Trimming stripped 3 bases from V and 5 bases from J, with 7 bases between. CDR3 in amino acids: CASSFSGYGYTF. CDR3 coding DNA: TGTGCCAGCAGCTTTTCGGGGTATGGCTACACCTTC.

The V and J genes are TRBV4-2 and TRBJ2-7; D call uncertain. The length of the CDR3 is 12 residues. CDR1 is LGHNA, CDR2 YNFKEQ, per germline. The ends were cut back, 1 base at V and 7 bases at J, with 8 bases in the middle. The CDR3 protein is CASSQGLGEQYF. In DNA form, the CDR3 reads TGTGCCAGCAGCCAAGGTTTAGGGGAGCAGTACTTC.

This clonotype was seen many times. For the CDR3, the DNA is TGCGCCAGCAGCCCGGAACCAGCGACCCTCTACGAGCAGTACGTC. Its translation: CASSPEPATLYEQYV. The gene calls are TRBV5-1 and TRBJ2-7; D call uncertain. Germline lookup yields CDR1 SGHRS and CDR2 YFSETQ. This CDR3 is 15 amino acids long. V was cut by 4 bases and J by 3 bases, with 17 bases left in between.

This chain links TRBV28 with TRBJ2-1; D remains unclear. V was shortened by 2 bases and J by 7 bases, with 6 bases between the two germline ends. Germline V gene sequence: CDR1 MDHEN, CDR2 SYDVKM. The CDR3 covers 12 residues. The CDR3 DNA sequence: TGTGCCAGCAGTTTAAGGCGGAATGAGCAGTTCTTC. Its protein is CASSLRRNEQFF.

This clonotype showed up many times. The CDR3 reads CASSPLPNEQFF. The CDR3 nucleotides read TGTGCCAGCAGCCCCCTCCCCAATGAGCAGTTCTTC. The chain recombines TRBV11-2 with TRBJ2-1; D call uncertain. CDR3 length: 12 residues. V shed 5 bases and J shed 6 bases, with 8 bases lying between them. Germline V gives CDR1 SGHAT, CDR2 FQNNGV.

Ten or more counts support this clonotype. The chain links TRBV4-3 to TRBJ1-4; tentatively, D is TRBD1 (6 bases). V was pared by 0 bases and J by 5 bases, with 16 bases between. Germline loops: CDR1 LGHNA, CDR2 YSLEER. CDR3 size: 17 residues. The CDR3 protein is CASSQEPSGTRNEKLFF. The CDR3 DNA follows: TGCGCCAGCAGCCAAGAACCCTCCGGGACACGGAATGAAAAACTGTTTTTT.

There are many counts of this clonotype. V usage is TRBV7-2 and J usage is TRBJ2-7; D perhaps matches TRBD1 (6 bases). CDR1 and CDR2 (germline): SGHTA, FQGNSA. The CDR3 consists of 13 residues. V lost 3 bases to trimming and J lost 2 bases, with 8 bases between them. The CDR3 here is CASSFTGPYEQYF. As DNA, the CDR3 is TGTGCCAGCAGCTTTACAGGGCCCTACGAGCAGTACTTC.

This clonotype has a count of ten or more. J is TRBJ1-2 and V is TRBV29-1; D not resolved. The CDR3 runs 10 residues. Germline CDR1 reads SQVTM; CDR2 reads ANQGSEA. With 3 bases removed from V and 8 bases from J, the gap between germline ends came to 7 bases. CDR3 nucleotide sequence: TGCAGCGTTGATGCCCGGGGCTACACCTTC. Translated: CSVDARGYTF.

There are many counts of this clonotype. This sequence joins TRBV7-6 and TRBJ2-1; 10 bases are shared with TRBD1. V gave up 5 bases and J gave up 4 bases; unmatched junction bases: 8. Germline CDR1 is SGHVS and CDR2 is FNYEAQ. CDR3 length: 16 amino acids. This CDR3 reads CASSPRGQGPYNEQFF. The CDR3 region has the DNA TGTGCCAGCAGCCCGAGGGGACAGGGGCCATACAATGAGCAGTTCTTC.